This T cell receptor (beta chain) originates from a study of blood T cell repertoires in COVID-19. Study as a whole: Spain, Italy and the United States supplied samples that represented acute and convalescent COVID-19. From T cells, B-cell-depleted T cells, or PBMCs came the material, which was cDNA or gDNA.

The CDR3 is 14 residues long. V gave up 9 bases and J gave up 4 bases; unmatched junction bases: 9. Germline lookup yields CDR1 SGHRS and CDR2 YFSETQ. This clone was seen just once. Only in-frame clones appear in the TCRdb table, and some are missing; sequencing was by immunoSEQ multiplex PCR. The table includes 200,000 to 250,000 clones, roughly 90% detected once. This rearrangement joins TRBV5-1 to TRBJ2-2, with TRBD1 matching over 7 bases. This receptor was obtained from a man in his thirties or forties who had been exposed to COVID-19. Sequencing was done on a sample of PBMCs or T cells enriched from blood (not recorded which). The CDR3 loop reads CATRQGTITGELFF. The CDR3 DNA follows: TGCGCCACTAGACAGGGAACGATCACCGGGGAGCTGTTTTTT.